This entry concerns a single TCR beta chain. The antigen is not known. The primer mix had 60 Vbeta and 13 Jbeta primers. Libraries were prepared by immunoSEQ multiplex PCR; TCRdb keeps only in-frame clonotypes and omits some of them. The sample yields tens of thousands of clones, more than 80% seen once. The germline V gene encodes CDR1 KGHSH and CDR2 LQKENI. V was pared by 0 bases and J by 6 bases, with 3 bases of the junction left unmatched. The CDR3 loop spans 17 amino acids. The data were taken from a study of cytomegalovirus exposure and HLA in healthy donors. Looking at the study overall: In an earlier analysis, approximately 120 million unique TCR beta sequences were found from some 180 million T cells. Study findings and constraints: Immune exposure information available was restricted to CMV serostatus. Compared with the approximately 680-donor mean, an Asian-associated ancestry cluster reportedly had fewer N-insertions, according to a later analysis. Trimming of TCR beta V- and J-genes showed a link, identified in a later analysis, to a missense DCLRE1C variant.

The chain couples TRBV18 to TRBJ2-2, with 14 positions matching TRBD2. This TCR was recovered from a man younger than 30 in good health and CMV-seronegative. The specimen was PBMCs. The CDR3, as DNA: TGTGCCAGCTCACCACCGGGACTAGCGGGAGTGGCCGGGGAGCTGTTTTTT. Translated, it gives CASSPPGLAGVAGELFF.